Each of the 23 T cell receptor beta chains below was sequenced from the same sample in a study of T cell responses to AZD1222 COVID-19 vaccine. Data came from immunoSEQ multiplex PCR; TCRdb stores just in-frame clones and leaves some out. This sample carries around 94,000 clones, about 88% of them seen once, and the ten largest clones take about 14%. The sample in question was peripheral blood, obtained on day 0 of AZD1222 vaccination. These receptors were collected from an adult in good health.

The chain employs TRBV19 and TRBJ1-5; D is undetermined. The CDR3 loop spans 14 amino acids. Trimming left V 3 bases short and J 1 base short, with 7 bases between. Germline V gene sequence: CDR1 LNHDA, CDR2 SQIVND (reference sequence). CDR3: CASSMTRSNQPQHF. CDR3 coding DNA: TGTGCCAGTAGTATGACAAGAAGCAATCAGCCCCAGCATTTT.

The chain recombines TRBV18 with TRBJ1-5, with D hard to call. CDR3 length equals 16 residues. Germline V lookup: CDR1 KGHSH, CDR2 LQKENI. V was clipped by 6 bases and J by 2 bases, with 17 bases between them. This CDR3 reads CASSPETVVGNQPQHF. The CDR3 DNA follows: TGTGCCAGCTCTCCCGAGACGGTGGTGGGCAATCAGCCCCAGCATTTT.

The chain recombines TRBV27 with TRBJ1-5; TRBD1 might be the D (5 bases). This CDR3 region has 16 residues. V lost 5 bases, J lost 4 bases, and 18 bases lay in between. Germline CDR1 MNHEY, CDR2 SMNVEV (reference sequence). The chain's CDR3 is CASSPTTRGGNQPQHF. CDR3 nucleotide sequence: TGTGCCAGCAGTCCTACTACACGGGGGGGGAATCAGCCCCAGCATTTT.

The genes are TRBV3-1 (or the pseudogene TRBV3-2) and TRBJ2-1, with 9 bases that match TRBD2. Germline CDR1 reads LGHDT; CDR2 reads YNNKEL (reference sequence). This CDR3 is 15 amino acids long. V shed 2 bases and J 9 bases; nucleotides not matched to a gene: 8. CDR3 amino acids: CASSQFAGGPVEQFF. CDR3 DNA: TGTGCCAGCAGCCAATTTGCGGGGGGGCCAGTTGAGCAGTTCTTC.

The chain joins TRBV6-5 to TRBJ2-5; a possible D gene is TRBD1 (7 bases). This CDR3 contains 13 residues. Between the trimmed V and J ends, which lost 8 bases and 7 bases, there was a span of 17 bases. Germline V lookup: CDR1 MNHEY, CDR2 SVGAGI. In DNA form, the CDR3 reads TGTGCCAGCCAACAGGGGACTTCCTCGACCCAGTACTTC. Encoded protein: CASQQGTSSTQYF.

The V call is TRBV7-3, the J call TRBJ2-3; the D is unclear. Germline-derived CDR1 and CDR2 are SGHTA and FQGTGA. The CDR3 extends over 14 amino acids. V was clipped by 5 bases and J by 4 bases, with 13 bases between them. The CDR3 DNA is TGTGCCAGCAGCCGCGCCGGCCCCGCAGATACGCAGTATTTT. Its translation is CASSRAGPADTQYF.

The chain has TRBV2 and TRBJ1-1; no clear D. CDR1 is SNHLY and CDR2 is FYNNEI in the germline V gene. This CDR3 has 13 residues. Trimming stripped 2 bases from V and 1 base from J, with 5 bases between. CDR3 in amino acids: CASSERTNTEAFF. CDR3 nucleotide sequence: TGTGCCAGCAGTGAACGGACGAACACTGAAGCTTTCTTT.

Ten or more counts support this clone. The chain carries TRBV27 and TRBJ1-2; a possible D gene is TRBD1 (5 bases). The V gene's germline CDR1 is MNHEY and CDR2 SMNVEV (reference sequence). The CDR3 contains 14 residues. The germline V and J ends were trimmed by 0 bases and 8 bases, with 13 bases remaining between them. The CDR3 DNA reads TGTGCCAGCAGTTTATCTACCGACCAGGGAGGCTACACCTTC. Translated: CASSLSTDQGGYTF.

V and J are TRBV5-1 and TRBJ1-2; a possible D gene is TRBD1 (6 bases). The V gene's germline CDR1 is SGHRS and CDR2 YFSETQ. CDR3 size: 14 residues. V lost 4 bases to trimming and J lost 3 bases, with 13 bases between them. This CDR3 is CASSLGAEHYGYTF. In DNA form, the CDR3 reads TGCGCCAGCAGCCTGGGGGCGGAACACTATGGCTACACCTTC. Full variable domain (rest looked up from reference TRBV5-1 and TRBJ1-2): KAGVTQTPRYLIKTRGQQVTLSCSPISGHRSVSWYQQTPGQGLQFLFEYFSETQRNKGNFPGRFSGRQFSNSRSEMNVSTLELGDSALYLCASSLGAEHYGYTFGSGTRLTVV.

The rearrangement links TRBV16 to TRBJ2-7; D is ambiguous. In germline, CDR1 is KGHSY, CDR2 FQNENV. With 5 bases removed from V and 0 bases from J, the gap between germline ends came to 14 bases. The CDR3 consists of 15 residues. The chain's CDR3 is CASSRPGSSSYEQYF. DNA for the CDR3: TGTGCCAGCAGCAGACCGGGTTCCAGCTCCTACGAGCAGTACTTC.

This clone was seen only once. The rearrangement joins TRBV11-3 to TRBJ2-7; 7 bases are a match to TRBD1. The CDR3 sequence is 13 residues long. Germline CDR1 and CDR2: SGHNT and YENEEA. V shed 5 bases and J 3 bases; nucleotides not matched to a gene: 4. CDR3: CASSPGQDYEQYF. Here the CDR3 DNA reads TGTGCCAGCAGCCCCGGACAGGACTACGAGCAGTACTTC.

This rearrangement joins TRBV28 to TRBJ1-5; D unresolved. The CDR3 length is 14 residues. CDR1 and CDR2 (germline): MDHEN, SYDVKM. Trimming cost V 5 bases and J 3 bases, with 11 bases left between them. CDR3 nucleotides: TGTGCCAGCAGTGTCCCGCCGGACAATCAGCCCCAGCATTTT. It encodes CASSVPPDNQPQHF.

The table lists this clone with a few counts. V usage is TRBV19 and J usage is TRBJ1-2; D gene ambiguous. CDR3 length: 14 residues. Per the germline V gene, CDR1 is LNHDA and CDR2 is SQIVND (reference sequence). The V end lost 3 bases, the J end lost 0 bases, and 8 bases lay between the germline ends. In DNA, the CDR3 is TGTGCCAGTAGTATGTCAGCTTCTAACTATGGCTACACCTTC. It encodes CASSMSASNYGYTF.

The chain combines TRBV18 with TRBJ2-5; D uncertain. This CDR3 is built from 12 residues. V gave up 2 bases and J gave up 5 bases, with 6 bases separating them. Germline assignment: CDR1 KGHSH and CDR2 LQKENI. This CDR3 is CASSPRSETQYF. DNA of the CDR3: TGTGCCAGCTCACCAAGGTCGGAGACCCAGTACTTC.

The chain couples TRBV12-5 to TRBJ2-2; the match to TRBD1 covers 8 bases. With 7 bases clipped from V and 5 bases from J, the junction kept 9 bases outside the gene matches. The CDR3 sequence is 15 residues long. Germline V lookup: CDR1 LGHNT, CDR2 FRNRAP. CDR3 DNA: TGTGCTAGTGCGTTCCGCAGGGGGCCGACCGGGGAGCTGTTTTTT. Translated: CASAFRRGPTGELFF.

This chain links TRBV9 with TRBJ1-6, with 9 bases aligning to TRBD1. The CDR3 covers 15 residues. In germline, CDR1 is SGDLS, CDR2 YYNGEE. J was trimmed by 10 bases and V by 1 base; bases with no gene match: 6. The CDR3 DNA sequence: TGTGCCAGCAGCGTATCTGGGACAGGGCCATCACCCCTCCACTTT. Translated, it gives CASSVSGTGPSPLHF. Drawing the rest from reference TRBV9 and TRBJ1-6, the complete variable domain is DSGVTQTPKHLITATGQRVTLRCSPRSGDLSVYWYQQSLDQGLQFLIQYYNGEERAKGNILERFSAQQFPDLHSELNLSSLELGDSALYFCASSVSGTGPSPLHFGNGTRLTVT.

The genes are TRBV27 and TRBJ1-6; 10 bases are a match to TRBD1. Germline values: CDR1 MNHEY, CDR2 SMNVEV (reference sequence). There are 16 residues in the CDR3. Losses at the gene ends were 1 base for V and 8 bases for J; bases not matched to a gene: 5. The CDR3 DNA reads TGTGCCAGCAGTTTATTACGGACAGGGGGGCATTCACCCCTCCACTTT. It codes for CASSLLRTGGHSPLHF.

The V call is TRBV2, the J call TRBJ1-2, with D maybe TRBD1 (5 bases). This CDR3 is built from 13 residues. With 5 bases removed from V and 4 bases from J, the gap between germline ends came to 11 bases. Germline assignment: CDR1 SNHLY and CDR2 FYNNEI. Written as DNA, the CDR3 is TGTGCCAGCAGTCCCTCTCAGGGCTATGGCTACACCTTC. This codes for CASSPSQGYGYTF.

The J gene is TRBJ1-4, the V gene TRBV5-6; 8 bases fit TRBD1. J gave up 4 bases and V 4 bases, and 9 bases lay outside the gene matches. CDR3 length: 16 residues. The germline V gene has CDR1 SGHDT and CDR2 YYEEEE. The CDR3 is CASSGRGQGLNEKLFF. The CDR3 DNA reads as TGTGCCAGCAGCGGACGCGGACAGGGACTTAATGAAAAACTGTTTTTT.

The rearrangement links TRBV3-1 (or the pseudogene TRBV3-2) to TRBJ2-7, with 9 bases matching TRBD2. CDR3 length: 15 residues. The germline V gene encodes CDR1 LGHDT and CDR2 YNNKEL (reference sequence). V lost 4 bases, J lost 0 bases, and 4 bases stayed unmatched. The CDR3 sequence: CASSRAGGVSYEQYF. In DNA form, the CDR3 reads TGTGCCAGCAGCCGAGCGGGGGGCGTCTCCTACGAGCAGTACTTC.

The chain employs TRBV5-1 and TRBJ2-7; 7 bases map to TRBD1. The J segment lost 0 bases and the V segment lost 5 bases, leaving 8 bases of the junction unmatched. CDR1 and CDR2 (germline): SGHRS, YFSETQ. This CDR3 comprises 15 residues. The CDR3 loop reads CASRPTRDSSYEQYF. The CDR3 DNA sequence: TGCGCCAGCAGGCCCACACGGGACAGCTCCTACGAGCAGTACTTC.

This clone was observed a single time. V gene TRBV7-2 combines with J gene TRBJ1-4; D not resolved. There are 14 residues in the CDR3. The V gene's germline CDR1 is SGHTA and CDR2 FQGNSA. Trimming cost V 0 bases and J 5 bases, with 7 bases left between them. The CDR3 is CASSLARRNEKLFF. The CDR3 DNA reads TGTGCCAGCAGCTTAGCCAGGAGGAATGAAAAACTGTTTTTT. Full variable domain (remainder filled in from reference TRBV7-2 and TRBJ1-4): GAGVSQSPSNKVTEKGKDVELRCDPISGHTALYWYRQSLGQGLEFLIYFQGNSAPDKSGLPSDRFSAERTGGSVSTLTIQRTQQEDSAVYLCASSLARRNEKLFFGSGTQLSVL.

This sequence joins TRBV5-5 and TRBJ1-3; no reliable D call. Per germline, CDR1 SGHKS and CDR2 YYEKEE (reference sequence). V lost 1 base and J 0 bases, leaving 11 bases between the germline ends. CDR3 size: 16 residues. The CDR3 here is CASSLYATSSGNTIYF. Here the CDR3 DNA reads TGTGCCAGCAGCTTGTACGCCACCAGCTCTGGAAACACCATATATTTT. Combining the CDR3 with reference TRBV5-5 and TRBJ1-3 gives the whole variable domain DAGVTQSPTHLIKTRGQQVTLRCSPISGHKSVSWYQQVLGQGPQFIFQYYEKEERGRGNFPDRFSARQFPNYSSELNVNALLLGDSALYLCASSLYATSSGNTIYFGEGSWLTVV.